The sequence of this T cell receptor beta chain was determined in a study of regulatory T cells in long-lasting Graves disease (dated by TCRdb to the early 2020s). About the study as a whole: Persistent Graves' disease was defined as antithyroid drug treatment for over 5 years with persistently positive TSH receptor autoantibodies. Peripheral blood TCR sequencing and RNA sequencing compared persistent Graves' disease patients with newly diagnosed Graves' disease patients. The study was registered as a clinical trial and conducted in China. A total of some 33 samples were covered by TCR sequencing, comprising approximately 13 persistent and around 20 newly diagnosed Graves' disease patients. In the clinical cohort, patients with persistent Graves' disease had used antithyroid drugs for an average of roughly ten years.

Library preparation used multiplex PCR. The data were produced on an Illumina HiSeq 4000. iRepertoire HTBI primers and Arm-PCR amplification of CDR3 regions were used to construct TCR beta libraries. Before sequencing, the PCR products went through gel purification. As for how the authors treated the data: Across samples, about 63 TRBV and 12 to 15 TRBJ segments were identified and used for gene usage analysis of CDR3 amino acid clonotypes. COPE and FqMerger were used to merge the filtered high-quality paired reads into contigs. BLAST was used to align contigs to the IMGT TRBV, TRBD and TRBJ reference genes, and CDR3 was defined following IMGT. Any clonotype with a frequency above 0.1% was counted as a highly expanded clone. Shannon entropy was used to measure repertoire diversity, and the Gini coefficient was used to measure V-J evenness. Clonotypes shared by more than one individual were considered public. TCRdb took the public reads, trimmed them with fastp at Q25, ran MiXCR for clone calling and kept in-frame beta chains. CDR3 protein duplicates are merged, each entry listing the most common genes and DNA. The V and J calls and clone size are TCRdb's, not the authors'. Recorded for this sample are approximately 400,000 distinct CDR3 sequences; roughly 20% of them occurred a single time. The ten biggest clones cover under 35% of the sample.

Results and caveats for the whole study, not just this receptor: Sequencing and analysis were restricted to the TCR beta chain. Compared with newly diagnosed patients, patients with persistent Graves' disease had lower TCR Shannon entropy and fewer highly expanded clones, which suggests clonal expansion. Peripheral blood alone was examined, since thyroid tissue, which constituted the primary lesion, could not be accessed. TRBV28, TRBJ1-2 and TRBJ2-5 were preferentially used in persistent disease, while TRBV20-1 and TRBJ2-1 were favored in newly diagnosed disease. The small sample size was acknowledged by the authors as a limitation that may reduce accuracy. A larger number of public clonotypes was shared among persistent patients (approximately 2,500) than among newly diagnosed patients (around 970).

Compared with germline, V lacks 0 bases and J lacks 2 bases; bases without a gene match: 4. The CDR3 spans 17 residues, from the cysteine through the phenylalanine. Here the CDR3 DNA is all that survives: 51 bases in frame from base 1. Looking up the germline V gene yields CDR1 MNHEY and CDR2 SVGEGT. This clonotype has a count of ten or more. It has no known antigen specificity. The input lacks base qualities; no much larger clone sits a single base away. The time point label of this sample denotes: persistent/refractory GD, antithyroid drugs over 5 years with positive TRAb. For both TCR sequencing and RNA sequencing, RNA was extracted from PBMCs in TRIzol. Graves' disease was diagnosed according to American Thyroid Association guidelines. Patients were recruited from an endocrinology department in Xi'an, China. From each patient, nine milliliters of peripheral blood was collected into an EDTA anticoagulant tube. Ficoll Paque Plus density gradient separation was used to isolate PBMCs, and no further T cell sorting was done. An Agilent 2100 Bioanalyzer and agarose gel were used to assess RNA quality, and a NanoDrop 2000 was used to measure RNA concentration.

This clonotype was obtained from a middle-aged woman with Graves disease. Donor details come from another sample of the same person, matched by shared clones. The specimen comprised peripheral blood mononuclear cells (PBMCs), sampled when the disease was refractory, from a patient treated with antithyroid drugs. The chain uses TRBV6-2 or TRBV6-3 and TRBJ2-2, and TRBD2 matches 9 of the central bases. The CDR3 reads CASSYSTTSGNTGELFF. The sequenced DNA: TGTGCCAGCAGTTACTCGACGACTAGCGGTAACACCGGGGAGCTGTTTTTT.